These 22 T cell receptor beta chains came from one sample sequenced in a study of human T cells and chemical hapten exposure. Time point denoted: patch test 3, about 24 weeks after DPC sensitization. Treatment here: therapeutic diphenylcyclopropenone sensitization with weekly scalp DPC. A single record per CDR3 protein comes from TCRdb applying MiXCR to the RACE reads. The table shows 180,000 or so distinct CDR3 sequences, with more than 20% occurring only once. The sequencing used whole blood, collected in connection with sensitization to the hapten diphenylcyclopropenone (DPC). These TCRs come from a woman between 40 and 50 years old with alopecia areata. Some clones in this sample may be carry-over from other donors' samples.

The CDR3 region is CSARPRNRVAYEQYF. CDR3 DNA: TGCAGTGCTAGGCCAAGGAACAGGGTAGCCTACGAGCAGTACTTC. The gene calls are TRBV20-1 and TRBJ2-7; tentative D call: TRBD1 (6 bases). Germline CDR1 DFQATT, CDR2 SNEGSKA (reference sequence). Trimming took off 3 bases at V and 2 bases at J, with 17 bases between the two ends. The CDR3 sequence is 15 residues long.

V and J are TRBV7-2 and TRBJ2-7; maybe TRBD2 (9 bases). Between the trimmed V and J ends, which lost 5 bases and 6 bases, there was a span of 20 bases. The CDR3 length is 15 residues. Germline V CDR1 and CDR2: SGHTA, FQGNSA. The CDR3 loop is CASSAGTGGRGEQYF. The CDR3 nucleotides read TGTGCCAGCAGCGCGGGGACAGGCGGGAGGGGCGAGCAGTACTTC.

The V and J genes are TRBV5-4 and TRBJ2-3; D ambiguous. V lost 2 bases and J 3 bases, leaving 7 bases between the germline ends. There are 13 residues in the CDR3. The V gene's germline CDR1 is SGHNT and CDR2 YYREEE (reference sequence). The DNA of the CDR3 is TGTGCCAGCAGCTTCCCACAGACAGATACGCAGTATTTT. Translating gives CASSFPQTDTQYF. Full variable domain (outside the CDR3, taken from reference TRBV5-4 and TRBJ2-3): ETGVTQSPTHLIKTRGQQVTLRCSSQSGHNTVSWYQQALGQGPQFIFQYYREEENGRGNFPPRFSGLQFPNYSSELNVNALELDDSALYLCASSFPQTDTQYFGPGTRLTVL.

The rearrangement joins TRBV6-2 or TRBV6-3 to TRBJ2-7, with D tentatively TRBD1 (5 bases). V lost 4 bases to trimming and J lost 3 bases, with 16 bases between them. The CDR3 length is 15 residues. CDR1 is MNHEY, CDR2 SVGEGT, per germline. The CDR3 region has the DNA TGTGCCAGCAGTTCCCCCGTGCAGGGAAGCTACGAGCAGTACTTC. Its protein product is CASSSPVQGSYEQYF.

V is TRBV12-1 and J is TRBJ2-7; the table's D call, TRBD1, was not checked against the DNA. TRBV12-1 is assigned pseudogene status. The CDR3 runs to 10 residues. The DNA of the CDR3 is TGTGCCCCGCCCCAGGACACGGAAAACTTC. This encodes CAPPQDTENF.

J is TRBJ2-7 and V is TRBV27, with D maybe TRBD1 (5 bases). CDR1 and CDR2 (germline): MNHEY, SMNVEV (reference sequence). Trimming left V 2 bases short and J 1 base short, with 9 bases between. The CDR3 loop spans 14 amino acids. CDR3 coding DNA: TGTGCCAGCAGTTTAAGGCAGGGATCCTACGAGCAGTACTTC. Its protein is CASSLRQGSYEQYF.

This clonotype was found a few times. This CDR3 reads CASSSLRDSGSEQYF. The CDR3 DNA follows: TGTGCCAGCAGCTCACTCCGGGACTCGGGCTCCGAGCAGTACTTC. The genes are TRBV9 and TRBJ2-7, with a weak D call TRBD2 (6 bases). Trimming took 4 bases from V and 6 from J, leaving 20 bases between them. The germline V gene has CDR1 SGDLS and CDR2 YYNGEE. This CDR3 is 15 amino acids long.

This clonotype was seen more than once but under ten times. V usage is TRBV6-2 or TRBV6-3 and J usage is TRBJ2-1; 10 nucleotides match TRBD1. Per germline, CDR1 MNHEY and CDR2 SVGEGT. The CDR3 is made up of 14 amino acids. The V segment lost 8 bases and the J segment 12 bases; nucleotides outside the gene matches: 13. Here the CDR3 DNA reads TGTGCCAGCGCGGGGACAGGGGCCCCTGGAAGGCAGTTCTTC. It specifies CASAGTGAPGRQFF.

The chain links TRBV5-1 to TRBJ2-3; 7 positions match TRBD1. The CDR3 totals 15 residues. The V gene's germline CDR1 is SGHRS and CDR2 YFSETQ. Trimming took 4 bases from V and 2 from J; bases not matched to a gene: 7. The CDR3 DNA sequence: TGCGCCAGCAGCGTCGGGGACAGCCTCACAGATACGCAGTATTTT. Amino acid sequence: CASSVGDSLTDTQYF.

V is TRBV6-2 or TRBV6-3 and J is TRBJ2-1, with D possibly matching TRBD2 (8 bases). The V and J ends lost 2 bases and 10 bases respectively, with 18 bases between them. The CDR3 sequence is 15 residues long. CDR1 and CDR2 from the germline V gene are MNHEY and SVGEGT. The CDR3 DNA reads as TGTGCCAGCAGTTACGCACGGGAGGGGGCCGGCGAGCAGTTCTTC. This encodes CASSYAREGAGEQFF.

This clonotype was seen a handful of times. V gene TRBV5-6 combines with J gene TRBJ2-5, with TRBD2 matching 8 bases. J was trimmed by 2 bases and V by 4 bases; bases with no gene match: 10. The CDR3 contains 16 residues. The germline V gene encodes CDR1 SGHDT and CDR2 YYEEEE. CDR3 amino acids: CASSPRLALFQETQYF. Written as DNA, the CDR3 is TGTGCCAGCAGCCCCCGACTAGCGCTCTTTCAAGAGACCCAGTACTTC.

The V call is TRBV5-1, the J call TRBJ2-3; 10 bases fit TRBD2. J was trimmed by 3 bases and V by 5 bases; bases with no gene match: 9. Germline loops: CDR1 SGHRS, CDR2 YFSETQ. There are 16 residues in the CDR3. CDR3 nucleotide sequence: TGCGCCAGCAGGAGAGAAGCGGGAGGGCCGACAGATACGCAGTATTTT. Its translation is CASRREAGGPTDTQYF.

The V gene is TRBV6-2 or TRBV6-3, the J gene TRBJ2-5; TRBD1 or TRBD2 may be the D gene (5 bases each). The CDR3 sequence is 14 residues long. V was trimmed by 0 bases and J by 1 base, leaving 6 bases between them. The V gene's germline CDR1 is MNHEY and CDR2 SVGEGT. The CDR3 sequence is CASSYSGPQETQYF. CDR3 bases: TGTGCCAGCAGTTACTCGGGACCCCAAGAGACCCAGTACTTC.

This chain links TRBV10-3 with TRBJ2-1; 7 positions match TRBD1. The CDR3 is 14 amino acids. V gave up 6 bases and J gave up 0 bases; unmatched junction bases: 2. Germline CDR1 reads ENHRY; CDR2 reads SYGVKD. The CDR3: CAIRQGSSYNEQFF. As DNA, the CDR3 is TGTGCCATCAGACAGGGGAGCTCCTACAATGAGCAGTTCTTC.

This chain links TRBV20-1 with TRBJ2-6; 8 bases match TRBD1. The J segment lost 0 bases and the V segment lost 7 bases, leaving 2 bases of the junction unmatched. Germline values: CDR1 DFQATT, CDR2 SNEGSKA (reference sequence). The CDR3 is 14 amino acids. The DNA for the CDR3 is TGCAGTGGAACAGGGGGCTCTGGGGCCAACGTCCTGACTTTC. It specifies CSGTGGSGANVLTF.

This clonotype was detected a few times. The chain links TRBV5-1 to TRBJ2-3, with 7 bases aligning to TRBD2. J lost 5 bases, V lost 0 bases, and 9 bases had no gene match. Per the germline V gene, CDR1 is SGHRS and CDR2 is YFSETQ. The CDR3 is 16 amino acids. The CDR3 region is CASSLAEAGAQDTQYF. The CDR3 DNA sequence: TGCGCCAGCAGCTTGGCCGAGGCGGGAGCCCAAGATACGCAGTATTTT.

The chain recombines TRBV29-1 with TRBJ2-1, with TRBD2 matching over 8 bases. Germline CDR1 reads SQVTM; CDR2 reads ANQGSEA. With V trimmed by 5 bases and J by 8 bases, 8 bases remained unmatched. The CDR3 covers 13 residues. CDR3 nucleotides: TGCAGCGTTTGGCCGGGACTAGGGGATGAGCAGTTCTTC. It encodes CSVWPGLGDEQFF.

V gene TRBV28 combines with J gene TRBJ1-5, with 8 bases identical to TRBD1. CDR3 length: 17 amino acids. Germline CDR1 reads MDHEN; CDR2 reads SYDVKM. V dropped 2 bases and J dropped 4; count of bases not matched to a gene: 10. CDR3 residues: CASSLRQGRVPNQPQHF. The CDR3 DNA is TGTGCCAGCAGTTTACGACAGGGGAGGGTCCCAAATCAGCCCCAGCATTTT.

The chain combines TRBV6-1 with TRBJ2-4; TRBD2 matches 7 bases. Germline CDR1 is MNHNS and CDR2 is SASEGT. J gave up 3 bases and V 0 bases, and 5 bases lay outside the gene matches. The CDR3 has 16 residues. The chain's CDR3 is CASSEARLAVKNIQYF. CDR3 DNA sequence: TGTGCCAGCAGTGAAGCGAGGCTAGCGGTCAAAAACATTCAGTACTTC.

This clonotype was picked up one time. This chain links TRBV29-1 with TRBJ2-5; D tentatively fits TRBD1 or TRBD2 (5 bases each). Per the germline V gene, CDR1 is SQVTM and CDR2 is ANQGSEA. The CDR3 has 11 residues. Trimming removed 1 base at V and 7 bases at J, with 7 bases between. This chain's CDR3 is CSVEGGGTQYF. Written as DNA, the CDR3 is TGCAGCGTTGAAGGTGGGGGGACCCAGTACTTC.

V gene TRBV18 combines with J gene TRBJ2-2, with 10 bases that match TRBD1. The CDR3 runs 18 residues. V shed 1 base, J shed 5 bases, and the junction held 10 bases outside the gene matches. Germline V gives CDR1 KGHSH, CDR2 LQKENI. In DNA form, the CDR3 reads TGTGCCAGCTCACCACACCCCCCGGGACAGGGGCGGACCGGGGAGCTGTTTTTT. Its translation: CASSPHPPGQGRTGELFF.

This clonotype has just a few counts. The chain couples TRBV5-1 to TRBJ2-1; no definite D call. CDR1 and CDR2 (germline): SGHRS, YFSETQ. Between the trimmed V and J ends, which lost 0 bases and 0 bases, there was a span of 10 bases. CDR3 length equals 16 residues. Written as DNA, the CDR3 is TGCGCCAGCAGCTTGGTAGCCGAGATCTCCTACAATGAGCAGTTCTTC. It translates to CASSLVAEISYNEQFF. Full variable domain (missing parts from reference TRBV5-1 and TRBJ2-1): KAGVTQTPRYLIKTRGQQVTLSCSPISGHRSVSWYQQTPGQGLQFLFEYFSETQRNKGNFPGRFSGRQFSNSRSEMNVSTLELGDSALYLCASSLVAEISYNEQFFGPGTRLTVL.